The present T cell receptor (beta chain) was sequenced within a study of CD8+CD57+ T cells in acquired aplastic anemia. About the study: Quantities of DNA derived from sorted CD4+ and CD8+ cells averaged approximately 3.5 ug.

Study conclusions and caveats: Fewer than 30 CD8+ CDR3 sequences were shared between patients and controls. Controls and patients did not differ significantly in CD8+ Simpson's diversity.

Patients included in sequencing had previously demonstrated CD8+CD57+ cell expansion by flow cytometry. Each patient had severe acquired aplastic anemia. Genomic DNA, the template, was used for profiling of the TCR beta VDJ and CDR3. TCRdb re-called the reads through MiXCR, storing one row per CDR3 protein. Found here are approximately 130,000 distinct CDR3 sequences, 55% to 60% of them singletons; the top ten hold about 29%. The CDR3 totals 12 residues. V shed 2 bases and J shed 7 bases, with 8 bases lying between them. Germline assignment: CDR1 SNHLY and CDR2 FYNNEI. With regard to this clonotype: Its antigen is still unknown.

The sequenced material came from sorted CD4+, CD8+, or CD8+CD57+ T cells (not recorded which) from PBMCs. The TCR was taken from a human donor with aplastic anemia. The chain joins TRBV2 to TRBJ1-2; tentative D call: TRBD1 (5 bases). The CDR3 sequence is CASSEMGVGYTF. CDR3 sequence (DNA): TGTGCCAGCAGTGAAATGGGGGTTGGCTACACCTTC.